Below are 18 T cell receptor beta chains sequenced from a single sample in a study of blood T cell repertoires in COVID-19. TCRdb's copy holds only in-frame clones and misses some; the assay was immunoSEQ multiplex PCR. The sample carries around 230,000 clones, around 83% recorded once. Sequencing was done on a sample of peripheral blood. The receptors shown here come from a woman aged 80 or over with acute or convalescent COVID-19.

This clone occurred once. The chain uses TRBV11-2 and TRBJ2-7; 7 positions agree with TRBD1. J gave up 6 bases and V 4 bases, and 12 bases lay outside the gene matches. Looked up from germline, CDR1 is SGHAT and CDR2 is FQNNGV. CDR3 length: 15 amino acids. Here the CDR3 DNA reads TGTGCCAGCAGCTCATTCCGGCAATCAGGGGGCGAGCAGTACTTC. This sequence encodes CASSSFRQSGGEQYF.

Note on this clone: Other DNA sequences in this specimen translate into the identical CDR3. The chain recombines TRBV12-3 or TRBV12-4 with TRBJ1-1; the D gene is possibly TRBD1 (5 bases). This CDR3 is 13 amino acids long. Between the trimmed V and J ends, which lost 5 bases and 1 base, there was a span of 8 bases. The CDR3 sequence: CASSNTGNTEAFF. Written as DNA, the CDR3 is TGTGCCAGCAGTAATACAGGGAACACTGAAGCTTTCTTT.

The V call is TRBV9, the J call TRBJ1-1; D remains unclear. The CDR3 contains 16 residues. Germline loops: CDR1 SGDLS, CDR2 YYNGEE. The germline V and J ends were trimmed by 0 bases and 3 bases, with 15 bases remaining between them. The CDR3 is CASSVGGGWRDTEAFF. CDR3 DNA: TGTGCCAGCAGCGTAGGAGGAGGGTGGAGGGACACTGAAGCTTTCTTT.

The chain recombines TRBV7-3 with TRBJ2-1; tentative D call: TRBD1 (6 bases). The germline gives CDR1 SGHTA, CDR2 FQGTGA. The germline V and J ends were trimmed by 5 bases and 4 bases, with 18 bases remaining between them. The CDR3 covers 16 residues. The CDR3 region is CASSGSGTRGYNEQFF. CDR3 coding DNA: TGTGCCAGCAGCGGCTCCGGGACACGAGGTTACAATGAGCAGTTCTTC. The entire variable domain, with the rest obtained from reference TRBV7-3 and TRBJ2-1, is as follows: GAGVSQTPSNKVTEKGKYVELRCDPISGHTALYWYRQSLGQGPEFLIYFQGTGAADDSGLPNDRFFAVRPEGSVSTLKIQRTERGDSAVYLCASSGSGTRGYNEQFFGPGTRLTVL.

The chain carries TRBV10-3 and TRBJ1-1, with a possible D match to TRBD1 (5 bases). Trimming pared 10 bases from V and 1 base from J, leaving 22 bases between. The germline gives CDR1 ENHRY, CDR2 SYGVKD. This CDR3 is 16 amino acids long. The CDR3 nucleotides are TGTGCCACCAGACAGCCTTGGACAAGCCGGAACACTGAAGCTTTCTTT. Protein sequence: CATRQPWTSRNTEAFF.

The DNA of the CDR3 is TGTGCCAGCAGTTACAACAGGGGGCGAGGAAATCAGCCCCAGCATTTT. Translation: CASSYNRGRGNQPQHF. This chain uses TRBV6-2 or TRBV6-3 with TRBJ1-5; 9 positions agree with TRBD1. The germline gives CDR1 MNHEY, CDR2 SVGEGT. The CDR3 spans 16 residues. The V gene end was trimmed by 2 bases and the J gene end by 4 bases; junction bases not matched to a gene: 6.

This clone was counted between two and nine times. The chain's CDR3 is CASSMDIGGNSPLHF. The CDR3 region has the DNA TGTGCCAGTAGTATGGACATCGGTGGCAATTCACCCCTCCACTTT. The gene calls are TRBV19 and TRBJ1-6, with a tentative D call TRBD1 (5 bases). CDR1 and CDR2 from the germline V gene are LNHDA and SQIVND (reference sequence). Trimming left V 3 bases short and J 7 bases short, with 13 bases between. This CDR3 has 15 residues.

V is TRBV15 and J is TRBJ1-1; a possible D gene is TRBD1 (6 bases). Germline assignment: CDR1 LNHNV and CDR2 YYDKDF (reference sequence). The germline V and J ends were trimmed by 0 bases and 3 bases, with 14 bases remaining between them. The CDR3 sequence is 16 residues long. CDR3 sequence (DNA): TGTGCCACCAGCAGAGACGTCACAGGGAGTGACACTGAAGCTTTCTTT. Its protein product is CATSRDVTGSDTEAFF.

The gene calls are TRBV3-1 (or the pseudogene TRBV3-2) and TRBJ2-1; no reliable D call. V was pared by 0 bases and J by 6 bases, with 15 bases between. Germline V gene sequence: CDR1 LGHDT, CDR2 YNNKEL (reference sequence). This CDR3 comprises 16 residues. CDR3 region: CASSQDPEWRPNEQFF. CDR3 bases: TGTGCCAGCAGCCAAGACCCCGAATGGAGACCCAATGAGCAGTTCTTC.

This clone was observed many times. The chain is built from TRBV7-2 and TRBJ2-7, with 7 positions matching TRBD2. Germline trimming cut 2 bases from V and 1 base from J; bases unmatched to any gene: 2. Germline CDR1 and CDR2: SGHTA and FQGNSA. CDR3 length equals 14 residues. CDR3 region: CASSLSGGSYEQYF. In DNA, the CDR3 is TGTGCCAGCAGCTTATCGGGGGGATCCTACGAGCAGTACTTC.

The chain employs TRBV14 and TRBJ1-1, with 8 positions matching TRBD1. Germline loops: CDR1 SGHDN, CDR2 FVKESK. The CDR3 consists of 16 residues. With 0 bases clipped from V and 5 bases from J, the junction kept 8 bases outside the gene matches. CDR3 nucleotide sequence: TGTGCCAGCAGCCAAGATAGGGGCAGGGGGCGTACTGAAGCTTTCTTT. Translation: CASSQDRGRGRTEAFF.

V is TRBV28 and J is TRBJ1-2; D is ambiguous. In germline, CDR1 is MDHEN, CDR2 SYDVKM. Trimming removed 5 bases from V and 8 bases from J, with 15 bases in between. This CDR3 is 13 amino acids long. The CDR3 DNA is TGTGCCAGCAGTCCGCCCAGGACTGGCGGCTACACCTTC. This translates into CASSPPRTGGYTF.

The genes are TRBV7-2 and TRBJ1-3; the D is unclear. Germline values: CDR1 SGHTA, CDR2 FQGNSA. The ends were cut back, 2 bases at V and 0 bases at J, with 5 bases in the middle. The CDR3 consists of 14 residues. This CDR3 is CASSLLNSGNTIYF. In nucleotides, the CDR3 is TGTGCCAGCAGCTTATTAAACTCTGGAAACACCATATATTTT.

This clone has only one observation. The chain carries TRBV3-1 (or the pseudogene TRBV3-2) and TRBJ2-7; D not resolved. V was pared by 4 bases and J by 3 bases, with 16 bases between. Looked up from germline, CDR1 is LGHDT and CDR2 is YNNKEL (reference sequence). The CDR3 consists of 15 residues. This CDR3 is CASSPAGGLGYEQYF. CDR3 bases: TGTGCCAGCAGCCCCGCTGGCGGCCTGGGCTACGAGCAGTACTTC.

As for this clone: Other DNA sequences in this sample translate to the same CDR3. The chain couples TRBV9 to TRBJ1-3; no definite D call. The CDR3 is made up of 14 amino acids. Germline CDR1 and CDR2: SGDLS and YYNGEE. Trimming pared 0 bases from V and 2 bases from J, leaving 6 bases between. DNA of the CDR3: TGTGCCAGCAGCGTAGGGGGAGCTGGAAACACCATATATTTT. This codes for CASSVGGAGNTIYF.

This clone was seen only a few times. The genes are TRBV30 and TRBJ1-2; TRBD1 is a possible D gene (6 bases). The V end lost 4 bases, the J end lost 3 bases, and 12 bases lay between the germline ends. CDR1 and CDR2 from the germline V gene are GTSNPN and SVGIG (reference sequence). CDR3 size: 13 residues. The CDR3 DNA reads as TGTGCCTGGACAACAGGGTACCACTATGGCTACACCTTC. It is translated as CAWTTGYHYGYTF.

The DNA of the CDR3 is TGTGCCAGCAGCCAAGATGGCACAGGGGCCCAGCCCCAGCATTTT. Translated, it gives CASSQDGTGAQPQHF. The J gene is TRBJ1-5, the V gene TRBV3-1 (or the pseudogene TRBV3-2), with 7 nucleotides matching TRBD1. The germline gives CDR1 LGHDT, CDR2 YNNKEL (reference sequence). The J segment lost 7 bases and the V segment lost 0 bases, leaving 6 bases of the junction unmatched. The CDR3 sequence is 15 residues long.

This clone was observed a handful of times. This chain's CDR3 is CASSQTSGVETQYF. The DNA for the CDR3 is TGTGCCAGCAGCCAAACTAGCGGGGTTGAGACCCAGTACTTC. The chain couples TRBV3-1 (or the pseudogene TRBV3-2) to TRBJ2-5, with 10 bases matching TRBD2. Losses at the gene ends were 2 bases for V and 5 bases for J; bases not matched to a gene: 2. The CDR3 consists of 14 residues. Germline CDR1 reads LGHDT; CDR2 reads YNNKEL (reference sequence).